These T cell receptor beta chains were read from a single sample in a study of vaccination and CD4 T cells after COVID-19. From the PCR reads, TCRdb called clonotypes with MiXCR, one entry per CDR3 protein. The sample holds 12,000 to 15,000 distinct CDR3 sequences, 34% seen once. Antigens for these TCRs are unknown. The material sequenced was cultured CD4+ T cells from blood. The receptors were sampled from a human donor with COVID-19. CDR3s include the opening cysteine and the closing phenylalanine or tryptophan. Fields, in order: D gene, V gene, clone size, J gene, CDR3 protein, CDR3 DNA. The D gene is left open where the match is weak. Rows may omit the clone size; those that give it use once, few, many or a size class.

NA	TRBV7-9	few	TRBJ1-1	CASSRHENTEAFF	TGTGCCAGCAGCCGTCATGAGAACACTGAAGCTTTCTTT
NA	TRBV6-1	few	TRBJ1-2	CASRGNGQGGNYGYTF	TGTGCCAGCAGGGGGAACGGGCAGGGCGGGAACTATGGCTACACCTTC
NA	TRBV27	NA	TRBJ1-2	CASSNRTLGLNYGYTF	TGTGCCAGCAGTAACCGAACACTGGGACTTAACTATGGCTACACCTTC
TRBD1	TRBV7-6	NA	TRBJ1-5	CASSLAGQGQPQHF	TGTGCCAGCAGCTTAGCGGGACAGGGTCAGCCCCAGCATTTT
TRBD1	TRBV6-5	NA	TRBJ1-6	CASSYSAGGQQNSPLHF	TGTGCCAGCAGTTACTCTGCGGGGGGACAGCAGAATTCACCCCTCCACTTT
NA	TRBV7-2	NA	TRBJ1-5	CASSLGQSRGPQHF	TGTGCCAGCAGCTTAGGGCAGAGTAGGGGTCCCCAGCATTTT
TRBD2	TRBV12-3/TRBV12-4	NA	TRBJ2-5	CASGQGMGLQETQYF	TGTGCCAGCGGCCAAGGTATGGGACTACAAGAGACCCAGTACTTC
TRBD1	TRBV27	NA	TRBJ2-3	CAIAPTGDGSDTQYF	TGTGCCATTGCCCCAACAGGGGACGGCTCAGATACGCAGTATTTT
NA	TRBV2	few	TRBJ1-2	CASRDPGTRYGYTF	TGTGCCAGCAGGGATCCAGGGACCCGCTATGGCTACACCTTC
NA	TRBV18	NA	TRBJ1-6	CASGTGIENSPLHF	TGTGCCAGCGGAACAGGGATCGAGAATTCACCCCTCCACTTT
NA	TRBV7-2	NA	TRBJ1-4	CASSLGLLPTGGEKLFF	TGTGCCAGCAGCTTAGGCCTTCTCCCGACAGGAGGGGAAAAACTGTTTTTT
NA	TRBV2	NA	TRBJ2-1	CASSEATGAQSPYNEQFF	TGTGCCAGCAGTGAAGCGACGGGGGCCCAATCACCCTACAATGAGCAGTTCTTC
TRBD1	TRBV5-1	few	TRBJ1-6	CASSPGGDLLPLHF	TGCGCCAGCAGCCCAGGGGGCGATTTGCTACCCCTCCACTTT
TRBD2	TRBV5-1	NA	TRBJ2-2	CASSLLAGNTGELFF	TGCGCCAGCAGCTTGCTAGCGGGGAACACCGGGGAGCTGTTTTTT
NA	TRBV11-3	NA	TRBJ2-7	CASSRGQTYEQYF	TGTGCCAGCAGCCGAGGACAGACCTACGAGCAGTACTTC
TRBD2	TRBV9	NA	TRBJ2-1	CASSVEGSGGLYNEQFF	TGTGCCAGCAGCGTAGAAGGTAGCGGGGGACTCTACAATGAGCAGTTCTTC
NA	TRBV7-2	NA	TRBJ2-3	CASSLTYTDTQYF	TGTGCCAGCAGCTTGACTTACACAGATACGCAGTATTTT
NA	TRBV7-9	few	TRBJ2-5	CASSTHGDQETQYF	TGTGCCAGCAGCACCCATGGGGACCAAGAGACCCAGTACTTC
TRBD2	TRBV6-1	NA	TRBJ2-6	CASSATGGLTGANVLTF	TGTGCCAGCAGTGCGACGGGGGGTTTGACTGGGGCCAACGTCCTGACTTTC
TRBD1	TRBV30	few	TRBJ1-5	CAWSIGTGHPLDQPQHF	TGTGCCTGGAGTATCGGGACAGGGCACCCTTTGGATCAGCCCCAGCATTTT